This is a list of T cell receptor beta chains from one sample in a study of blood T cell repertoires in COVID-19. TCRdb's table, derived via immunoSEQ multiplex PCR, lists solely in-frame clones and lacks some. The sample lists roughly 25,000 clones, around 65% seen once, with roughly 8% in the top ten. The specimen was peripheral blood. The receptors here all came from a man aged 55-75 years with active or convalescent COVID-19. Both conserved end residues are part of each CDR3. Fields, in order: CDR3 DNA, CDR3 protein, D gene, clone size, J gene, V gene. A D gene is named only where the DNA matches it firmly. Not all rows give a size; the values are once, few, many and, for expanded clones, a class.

CDR3 DNA: TGTGCCAGTCAGAACACCGGGGAGCTGTTTTTT; CDR3 protein: CASQNTGELFF; D gene: NA; clone size: NA; J gene: TRBJ2-2; V gene: TRBV19
CDR3 DNA: TGCGCCAGCAGCTTGGGACTAGCTGTTTTCCGGGGGACCCAAGAGACCCAGTACTTC; CDR3 protein: CASSLGLAVFRGTQETQYF; D gene: TRBD2; clone size: NA; J gene: TRBJ2-5; V gene: TRBV5-1
CDR3 DNA: TGTGCCAGCAGCCCGCGGGGGGACACTAGGAACACCGGGGAGCTGTTTTTT; CDR3 protein: CASSPRGDTRNTGELFF; D gene: TRBD2; clone size: once; J gene: TRBJ2-2; V gene: TRBV9
CDR3 DNA: TGTGCCAGCAGCCAAGTAGCGGAGAAAAACATTCAGTACTTC; CDR3 protein: CASSQVAEKNIQYF; D gene: NA; clone size: NA; J gene: TRBJ2-4; V gene: TRBV3-1/TRBV3-2
CDR3 DNA: TGTGCCTGGAGTGTACGAGGGGGCGCCTCTGAAAAACTGTTTTTT; CDR3 protein: CAWSVRGGASEKLFF; D gene: TRBD1; clone size: few; J gene: TRBJ1-4; V gene: TRBV30
CDR3 DNA: TGCGCCACCCTCGTGGGTTCAGGATTGGGTTCACCCCTCCACTTT; CDR3 protein: CATLVGSGLGSPLHF; D gene: NA; clone size: NA; J gene: TRBJ1-6; V gene: TRBV10-2
CDR3 DNA: TGTGCCAGCAGCCGAAACCGGAGAGATGAAGCTTTCTTT; CDR3 protein: CASSRNRRDEAFF; D gene: NA; clone size: NA; J gene: TRBJ1-1; V gene: TRBV7-2
CDR3 DNA: TGTGCCAGCAGCCCCCGGACAGGGAAGTATAATTCACCCCTCCACTTT; CDR3 protein: CASSPRTGKYNSPLHF; D gene: TRBD1; clone size: few; J gene: TRBJ1-6; V gene: TRBV7-9
CDR3 DNA: TGCGCCAGCAGCTTGATCCAGGGAAACACCGGGGAGCTGTTTTTT; CDR3 protein: CASSLIQGNTGELFF; D gene: NA; clone size: NA; J gene: TRBJ2-2; V gene: TRBV5-1
CDR3 DNA: TGTGCCAGCAGTTTAAGGCCAGGGGATGGCTACACCTTC; CDR3 protein: CASSLRPGDGYTF; D gene: NA; clone size: NA; J gene: TRBJ1-2; V gene: TRBV12-3/TRBV12-4